Listed below are T cell receptor beta chains from one sample, sequenced in a study of blood T cell repertoires in COVID-19. Libraries were prepared by immunoSEQ multiplex PCR; TCRdb keeps only in-frame clonotypes and omits some of them. Altogether some 220,000 clones are present, around 81% being singletons, with the ten largest covering about 13%. Sample: peripheral blood. The receptors stem from a human donor in a cohort sampled during active COVID-19. The CDR3 runs from the conserved cysteine through the conserved F or W. D genes are given only for firm matches. Expanded clones get a size class; other rows say once, few or many, or leave the size out.

V	size	D	J	DNA	CDR3
TRBV5-1	.	TRBD1	TRBJ1-6	TGCGCCAGCAGCCCCACAGGGGACCGACTTTCACCCCTCCACTTT	CASSPTGDRLSPLHF
TRBV28	.	TRBD2	TRBJ2-1	TGTGCCAGCACCCAGCTAGCGGGAGTGGCCAATGAGCAGTTCTTC	CASTQLAGVANEQFF
TRBV28	.	.	TRBJ1-4	TGTGCCAGCAGTATCGCCACAGGGACAACTAATGAAAAACTGTTTTTT	CASSIATGTTNEKLFF
TRBV4-2	.	.	TRBJ2-7	TGTGCCAGCAGCCAATCCCGAGGCCCCCCCCTCTACGAGCAGTACTTC	CASSQSRGPPLYEQYF
TRBV19	.	.	TRBJ1-5	TGTGCCAGTGACGTAGGGGCTAGCAATCAGCCCCAGCATTTT	CASDVGASNQPQHF
TRBV12-3/TRBV12-4	once	.	TRBJ1-4	TGTGCCAGCAGTGCCCCCACGGGAAAACTGTTTTTT	CASSAPTGKLFF
TRBV2	.	.	TRBJ1-5	TGTGCCAGCAGTGAAGGGCAGATTGGGGCCAATCAGCCCCAGCATTTT	CASSEGQIGANQPQHF
TRBV6-2/TRBV6-3	.	TRBD2	TRBJ2-1	TGTGCCAGCAGCCCTCCCAGCGGGGGGGAAAATGAGCAGTTCTTC	CASSPPSGGENEQFF
TRBV5-6	.	.	TRBJ1-1	TGTGCCAGCAGCCCAAGTACGGGCACTGAAGCTTTCTTT	CASSPSTGTEAFF
TRBV5-1	.	.	TRBJ2-1	TGCGCCAGCAGCTCCTTCCCGACTGGAGGCGAGCAGTTCTTC	CASSSFPTGGEQFF
TRBV12-3/TRBV12-4	.	.	TRBJ2-1	TGTGCCAGCCTCGGAGGCAGCTACAATGAGCAGTTCTTC	CASLGGSYNEQFF
TRBV12-3/TRBV12-4	.	.	TRBJ2-7	TGTGCCAGCAGTCCGGGACAAGGGGAGCAGTACTTC	CASSPGQGEQYF
TRBV19	once	.	TRBJ2-3	TGTGCCAGTAGCCCACAGTCCGACACCACAGATACGCAGTATTTT	CASSPQSDTTDTQYF
TRBV11-2	.	.	TRBJ1-4	TGTGCCAGCAGCTCTGACAGGTTCCTGGGCACTAATGAAAAACTGTTTTTT	CASSSDRFLGTNEKLFF
TRBV7-9	.	.	TRBJ2-7	TGTGCCAGCAGCCAAAGTACTTTCTCCTACGAGCAGTACTTC	CASSQSTFSYEQYF
TRBV4-2	.	TRBD2	TRBJ2-3	TGTGCCAGCAGCCAAGAATTGAGCCTGACTAGAGCTAGCGGGGGGGTAAGCACAGATACGCAGTATTTT	CASSQELSLTRASGGVSTDTQYF
TRBV5-1	.	TRBD1	TRBJ2-7	TGCGCCAGCAGCTTGAAAGGGACAGGGATCTACGAGCAGTACTTC	CASSLKGTGIYEQYF
TRBV15	.	.	TRBJ1-1	TGTGCCACCAGCAGAGAACGACGGGGGGCCGGGACTGAAGCTTTCTTT	CATSRERRGAGTEAFF
TRBV6-5	.	.	TRBJ1-6	TGTGCCACTCAACCGGGACAAGGGACTTCACCCCTCCACTTT	CATQPGQGTSPLHF
TRBV19	.	.	TRBJ1-5	TGTGCCAGTAGTATACTTCTTGAGGGGGGGAACCAGCCCCAGCATTTT	CASSILLEGGNQPQHF
TRBV7-9	.	.	TRBJ1-1	TGTGCCAGCAGCTTGGGGCAGGGCTTTGAAGCTTTCTTT	CASSLGQGFEAFF
TRBV30	.	.	TRBJ1-4	TGTGCCTGGAGTCCCCTGGGGGAGGCAACTAATGAAAAACTGTTTTTT	CAWSPLGEATNEKLFF
TRBV5-1	.	.	TRBJ1-2	TGCGCCAGCAGCTTAGGATCGGGAGAGGCCTATGGCTACACCTTC	CASSLGSGEAYGYTF
TRBV4-1	few	.	TRBJ2-3	TGCGCCAGCAGCCAAGATCAAGCGGCGCAGTATTTT	CASSQDQAAQYF
TRBV28	once	.	TRBJ2-5	TGTGCCAGCAGCCCGGGGGTCCAAGAGACCCAGTACTTC	CASSPGVQETQYF
TRBV6-2/TRBV6-3	few	.	TRBJ1-1	TGTGCCAGCAGTAGCAGGGATAACACTGAAGCTTTCTTT	CASSSRDNTEAFF
TRBV7-9	.	TRBD2	TRBJ2-7	TGTGCCAGCAGTTATCTAGCGGGAGAAGGGAACGAGCAGTACTTC	CASSYLAGEGNEQYF
TRBV15	.	TRBD2	TRBJ2-1	TGTGCCACCAGCCCTCCTAGCGGGATAGGAGTGTACAATGAGCAGTTCTTC	CATSPPSGIGVYNEQFF
TRBV29-1	few	.	TRBJ2-3	TGCAGCGCCTCGAGTTCAGATACGCAGTATTTT	CSASSSDTQYF
TRBV9	many	TRBD1	TRBJ1-2	TGTGCCAGCAGCGTAGAAGCGGGGAGCGCAGGGGGCAACTATGGCTACACCTTC	CASSVEAGSAGGNYGYTF
TRBV30	.	TRBD1	TRBJ1-3	TGTGCCTGGAGCACAGGGGTCTCTGGAAACACCATATATTTT	CAWSTGVSGNTIYF
TRBV9	.	.	TRBJ1-6	TGTGCCAGCAGCGAGACCTCGAGGGATTCACCCCTCCACTTT	CASSETSRDSPLHF
TRBV4-1	.	.	TRBJ2-3	TGCGCCAGCAGCCGAGGATCAGCGGAGTGGGCAGATACGCAGTATTTT	CASSRGSAEWADTQYF
TRBV14	.	.	TRBJ2-7	TGTGCCAGCAGCCCCCTGGGGGCAGGATCCTACGAGCAGTACTTC	CASSPLGAGSYEQYF
TRBV7-8	.	.	TRBJ1-2	TGTGCCAGCAGCTTTGGTCTGGGTCAGCAGGCTGGCTACACCTTC	CASSFGLGQQAGYTF
TRBV19	once	TRBD2	TRBJ2-1	TGTGCCAGTAGTACACCGGGGGGGGTCTCCTACAATGAGCAGTTCTTC	CASSTPGGVSYNEQFF
TRBV28	few	.	TRBJ1-5	TGTGCCAGCACGCCGGCAAGGGGGCCCCAGCATTTT	CASTPARGPQHF
TRBV2	.	.	TRBJ1-1	TGTGCCAGCGCGAGAAACACTGAAGCTTTCTTT	CASARNTEAFF
TRBV20-1	.	.	TRBJ1-1	TGCAGTGGACGGGGAGCTTTCTTT	CSGRGAFF
TRBV28	.	.	TRBJ2-5	TGTGCCAGCAGTTTGCCTAGGGGTCAAGGGGGGACCCAGTACTTC	CASSLPRGQGGTQYF
TRBV6-5	few	TRBD1	TRBJ2-1	TGTGCCAGCAGTTCCCCCCGGGACAGGGGACACAATGAGCAGTTCTTC	CASSSPRDRGHNEQFF
TRBV19	.	TRBD2	TRBJ2-5	TGTGCCAGTAGTATTTATGGGGGGGGTGAAGAGACCCAGTACTTC	CASSIYGGGEETQYF
TRBV10-3	.	TRBD2	TRBJ2-1	TGTGCCATCAGTGTGGAGACTAGCGGCAACAATGAGCAGTTCTTC	CAISVETSGNNEQFF
TRBV18	.	TRBD2	TRBJ2-2	TGTGCCAGCTCACCCATACTTAGCGGGACCACCGGGGAGCTGTTTTTT	CASSPILSGTTGELFF